The 22 T cell receptor beta chains below all came from one sample that was sequenced in a study of T-cell memory formation after mild COVID-19. TCRdb analysed the 5' RACE reads with MiXCR anew, one entry per CDR3 protein. The profile shows around 420,000 distinct CDR3 sequences, less than 25% of them singletons. Sequenced material: PBMCs or a T cell subset sorted from them (not recorded which). These receptors originate from an adult woman who had mild COVID-19 (a few samples of this study predate the infection). Cell type and time point are not known.

There are a few counts of this clonotype. The chain has TRBV4-3 and TRBJ1-1, with 7 bases lining up with TRBD1. This CDR3 is built from 17 residues. Germline V gives CDR1 LGHNA, CDR2 YSLEER. With 0 bases clipped from V and 7 bases from J, the junction kept 14 bases outside the gene matches. CDR3 sequence: CASSQDTYEDRDLEAFF. As DNA, the CDR3 is TGCGCCAGCAGCCAAGATACGTATGAAGACAGGGACCTTGAAGCTTTCTTT.

This clonotype has just a few counts. The chain has TRBV4-3 and TRBJ2-1; the match to TRBD2 covers 9 bases. The germline V gene encodes CDR1 LGHNA and CDR2 YSLEER. The CDR3 loop spans 17 amino acids. Trimming cost V 0 bases and J 3 bases; bases outside gene matches: 6. CDR3 region: CASSQDIQREVYNEQFF. The DNA for the CDR3 is TGCGCCAGCAGCCAAGATATCCAGCGGGAGGTCTACAATGAGCAGTTCTTC.

The sample holds many counts of this clonotype. V usage is TRBV12-3 or TRBV12-4 and J usage is TRBJ1-5; no clear D. This CDR3 spans 13 amino acids. With 3 bases removed from V and 0 bases from J, the gap between germline ends came to 3 bases. CDR3 bases: TGTGCCAGCAGTTTGCTTAGCAATCAGCCCCAGCATTTT. It encodes CASSLLSNQPQHF.

The genes are TRBV7-9 and TRBJ1-1; D is ambiguous. Germline CDR1 and CDR2: SEHNR and FQNEAQ (reference sequence). The CDR3 is 13 amino acids. Trimming took 1 base from V and 8 from J, leaving 11 bases between them. CDR3 nucleotide sequence: TGTGCCAGCAGCTTAGTTGGAAATGGGGAAGCTTTCTTT. It translates to CASSLVGNGEAFF.

The genes are TRBV10-3 and TRBJ2-7; D assignment may be TRBD1 or TRBD2 (7 bases each). The germline V and J ends were trimmed by 10 bases and 7 bases, with 20 bases remaining between them. CDR3 length: 13 residues. Per germline, CDR1 ENHRY and CDR2 SYGVKD. The CDR3 reads CATGGTELPEQYF. Here the CDR3 DNA reads TGTGCCACCGGGGGGACAGAACTTCCGGAGCAGTACTTC.

A few counts support this clonotype. This sequence joins TRBV6-2 or TRBV6-3 and TRBJ2-3; 11 nucleotides align to TRBD2. This CDR3 is 16 amino acids long. Germline lookup yields CDR1 MNHEY and CDR2 SVGEGT. J was trimmed by 4 bases and V by 6 bases; bases with no gene match: 9. CDR3 coding DNA: TGTGCCAGCAGGGGAAATCTAGCGGGAGGTCCAGATACGCAGTATTTT. Residues: CASRGNLAGGPDTQYF.

The chain has TRBV11-2 and TRBJ2-2, with D hard to call. The CDR3 length is 13 residues. Germline V gene sequence: CDR1 SGHAT, CDR2 FQNNGV. Trimming shortened V by 3 bases and J by 3 bases, and 5 bases separated the two germline ends. CDR3 loop: CASSFSDTGELFF. CDR3 sequence (DNA): TGTGCCAGCAGCTTTTCCGACACCGGGGAGCTGTTTTTT.

This clonotype has a handful of counts. The chain couples TRBV4-2 to TRBJ2-1, with D possibly TRBD2 on 6 matching bases. The CDR3 runs to 16 residues. The germline gives CDR1 LGHNA, CDR2 YNFKEQ. Trimming left V 3 bases short and J 5 bases short, with 17 bases between. The CDR3: CASSHGTLSLDNEQFF. The CDR3 DNA follows: TGTGCCAGCAGCCACGGGACTCTCAGCCTCGACAATGAGCAGTTCTTC.

This rearrangement joins TRBV7-2 to TRBJ2-5; 9 positions agree with TRBD1. Germline loops: CDR1 SGHTA, CDR2 FQGNSA. The CDR3 length is 15 residues. The V and J ends lost 0 bases and 5 bases, in that order; junction bases with no gene match: 4. CDR3 loop: CASSLAGTGMETQYF. The CDR3 nucleotides are TGTGCCAGCAGCTTAGCTGGGACAGGGATGGAGACCCAGTACTTC.

The chain employs TRBV5-1 and TRBJ2-7, with 9 bases matching TRBD1. The CDR3 covers 14 residues. CDR1 is SGHRS, CDR2 YFSETQ, per germline. V shed 3 bases, J shed 4 bases, and the junction held 5 bases outside the gene matches. The DNA of the CDR3 is TGCGCCAGCAGCTCCGGGACAGGGCAATACGAGCAGTACTTC. Protein sequence: CASSSGTGQYEQYF.

This clonotype was detected a few times. The chain employs TRBV18 and TRBJ1-1; D not certain. CDR3 size: 13 residues. Per the germline V gene, CDR1 is KGHSH and CDR2 is LQKENI. The V end lost 5 bases, the J end lost 0 bases, and 7 bases lay between the germline ends. CDR3 nucleotides: TGTGCCAGCTCAGGCAATCTGAACACTGAAGCTTTCTTT. As protein: CASSGNLNTEAFF.

Concerning this clonotype itself: The junction shows a germline mismatch at one end, possibly a read error. J is TRBJ2-6 and V is TRBV20-1; perhaps TRBD1 as D (5 bases). Germline V gene lookup returns CDR1 DFQATT and CDR2 SNEGSKA (reference sequence). The CDR3 consists of 17 residues. The CDR3 loop is CSAIDSAVDSWANVLTF. CDR3 coding DNA: TGCAGTGCCATAGACAGCGCCGTCGACTCTTGGGCCAACGTCCTGACTTTC.

The sample holds a few counts of this clonotype. The chain is built from TRBV10-3 and TRBJ2-7; D is possibly TRBD1 or TRBD2 (5 bases each). V was pared by 3 bases and J by 0 bases, with 12 bases between. Per germline, CDR1 ENHRY and CDR2 SYGVKD. CDR3 length: 15 amino acids. The CDR3 DNA is TGTGCCATCAGTGACCTGGGACGAGACTCCTACGAGCAGTACTTC. As protein: CAISDLGRDSYEQYF.

This clonotype was detected a few times. CDR3: CATLMGPTEAFF. CDR3 coding DNA: TGTGCCACCCTAATGGGACCCACTGAAGCTTTCTTT. This chain connects TRBV12-3 or TRBV12-4 to TRBJ1-1; D perhaps matches TRBD1 (5 bases). V lost 10 bases to trimming and J lost 4 bases, with 13 bases between them. This CDR3 comprises 12 residues.

This clonotype was observed a few times. This chain links TRBV10-3 with TRBJ2-7; 7 nucleotides match TRBD1. Per the germline V gene, CDR1 is ENHRY and CDR2 is SYGVKD. This CDR3 has 13 amino acids. J lost 6 bases, V lost 10 bases, and 12 bases had no gene match. This CDR3 reads CATTRQGSGEQYF. CDR3 DNA sequence: TGTGCCACCACTAGACAGGGTTCGGGCGAGCAGTACTTC.

In this sample, this clonotype turned up a few times. V usage is TRBV11-2 and J usage is TRBJ2-5; the match to TRBD2 covers 11 bases. Germline CDR1 and CDR2: SGHAT and FQNNGV. CDR3 length: 16 amino acids. Trimming took 3 bases from V and 8 from J; bases not matched to a gene: 11. Here the CDR3 DNA reads TGTGCCAGCAGCTTTGCTAGCGGGGGGCAGAAAGGTACCCAGTACTTC. Translation gives CASSFASGGQKGTQYF.

This clonotype was detected only a few times. J is TRBJ2-1 and V is TRBV9, with TRBD1 matching 10 bases. Germline values: CDR1 SGDLS, CDR2 YYNGEE. Trimming cost V 0 bases and J 7 bases; bases outside gene matches: 13. This CDR3 is built from 18 residues. CDR3 amino acids: CASSVAFMAGQGRNEQFF. The CDR3 DNA follows: TGTGCCAGCAGCGTAGCGTTTATGGCGGGACAGGGGAGGAATGAGCAGTTCTTC.

This chain uses TRBV12-3 or TRBV12-4 with TRBJ1-1; no reliable D call. The CDR3 contains 15 residues. Trimming removed 5 bases at V and 5 bases at J, with 18 bases between. CDR3 protein: CASSPRLPVGTEAFF. CDR3 bases: TGTGCCAGCAGTCCGCGACTCCCTGTGGGGACTGAAGCTTTCTTT.

J is TRBJ1-1 and V is TRBV5-1; no definite D call. The V end was cut by 3 bases, the J end by 1 base, with 16 bases between. The CDR3 extends over 16 amino acids. Germline assignment: CDR1 SGHRS and CDR2 YFSETQ. CDR3 loop: CASSSNPSMTNTEAFF. The CDR3 DNA reads as TGCGCCAGCAGCTCAAACCCAAGCATGACGAACACTGAAGCTTTCTTT.

The genes are TRBV6-2 or TRBV6-3 and TRBJ2-7; D is undetermined. The ends were cut back, 0 bases at V and 4 bases at J, with 4 bases in the middle. The CDR3 sequence is 12 residues long. CDR1 and CDR2 from the germline V gene are MNHEY and SVGEGT. The CDR3 DNA follows: TGTGCCAGCAGTTACTCTTGGTACGAGCAGTACTTC. The encoded protein is CASSYSWYEQYF.

This clonotype occurred a few times. The CDR3 reads CASSVGLAAKAYEQYF. CDR3 in DNA: TGTGCCAGCAGCGTCGGACTAGCGGCCAAGGCCTACGAGCAGTACTTC. This sequence joins TRBV9 and TRBJ2-7; TRBD2 matches 10 bases. V was pared by 2 bases and J by 2 bases, with 7 bases of the junction left unmatched. The CDR3 has 16 amino acids. Germline values: CDR1 SGDLS, CDR2 YYNGEE. Filled out from reference TRBV9 and TRBJ2-7, the complete variable domain reads DSGVTQTPKHLITATGQRVTLRCSPRSGDLSVYWYQQSLDQGLQFLIQYYNGEERAKGNILERFSAQQFPDLHSELNLSSLELGDSALYFCASSVGLAAKAYEQYFGPGTRLTVT.

CDR3 DNA: TGCAGTGTTGATAGGGCGAGACAGAGCTCCTACAATGAGCAGTTCTTC. Amino acid sequence: CSVDRARQSSYNEQFF. V usage is TRBV20-1 and J usage is TRBJ2-1, with D perhaps TRBD1 (5 bases). CDR3 length equals 16 residues. Germline V gene sequence: CDR1 DFQATT, CDR2 SNEGSKA (reference sequence). Trimming took off 7 bases at V and 0 bases at J, with 19 bases between the two ends.